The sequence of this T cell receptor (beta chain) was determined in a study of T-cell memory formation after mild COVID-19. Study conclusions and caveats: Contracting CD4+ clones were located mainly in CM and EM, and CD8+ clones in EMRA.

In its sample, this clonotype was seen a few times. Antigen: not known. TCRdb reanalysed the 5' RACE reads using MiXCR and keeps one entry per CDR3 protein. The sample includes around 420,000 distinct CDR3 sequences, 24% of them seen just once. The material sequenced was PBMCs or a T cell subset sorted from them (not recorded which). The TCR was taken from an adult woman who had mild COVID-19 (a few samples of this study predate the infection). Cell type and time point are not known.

The CDR3 nucleotides are TGTGCCAGCAGTGGACAGGGGTTAATGGACACCTTC. It is translated as CASSGQGLMDTF. The gene calls are TRBV2 and TRBJ1-2; TRBD1 matches at 8 bases. Per germline, CDR1 SNHLY and CDR2 FYNNEI. The length of the CDR3 is 12 residues. V trimming: 4 bases; J trimming: 12 bases; junction bases outside the gene matches: 7.